The rows below give T cell receptor beta chains drawn from one sample of a study of Ad26.COV2.S vaccination and SARS-CoV-2 variants. Sequencing was performed with immunoSEQ multiplex PCR; in TCRdb, only in-frame clones are kept and a portion is missing. The table has about 680,000 clones, roughly 90% seen once. This material consisted of peripheral blood, taken in a trial of Ad26.COV2.S vaccine versus placebo. Source of these receptors: a person between 18 and 59 years old who received the Ad26.COV2.S COVID-19 vaccine or a placebo. Both conserved end residues are part of each CDR3. D genes are given only for firm matches. A clone size is listed for some rows: how often the clone was seen (once, few, many), or a class if it is expanded.

D: NA
J: TRBJ2-7
size: NA
V: TRBV5-4
CDR3: CASSLAGRDKNEQYF
DNA: TGTGCCAGCAGCTTGGCCGGCAGGGATAAGAACGAGCAGTACTTC

D: NA
J: TRBJ2-7
size: NA
V: TRBV18
CDR3: CASSPPIRTYEQYF
DNA: TGTGCCAGCTCACCACCGATCAGGACCTACGAGCAGTACTTC

D: NA
J: TRBJ2-7
size: NA
V: TRBV5-6
CDR3: CASSLWTAEQYF
DNA: TGTGCCAGCAGCTTATGGACGGCCGAGCAGTACTTC

D: TRBD1
J: TRBJ1-1
size: once
V: TRBV24-1
CDR3: CAAQGARTEAFF
DNA: TGTGCCGCACAGGGGGCGCGCACTGAAGCTTTCTTT

D: NA
J: TRBJ2-1
size: NA
V: TRBV5-4
CDR3: CASSLEGRYNEQFF
DNA: TGTGCCAGCAGCTTGGAGGGACGATACAATGAGCAGTTCTTC

D: NA
J: TRBJ1-4
size: NA
V: TRBV28
CDR3: CASSPPHRAREKLFF
DNA: TGTGCCAGCAGTCCGCCCCACAGGGCGAGGGAAAAACTGTTTTTT

D: TRBD2
J: TRBJ2-6
size: NA
V: TRBV4-2
CDR3: CASSQVGGPGANVLTF
DNA: TGTGCCAGCAGCCAAGTGGGAGGGCCTGGGGCCAACGTCCTGACTTTC

D: TRBD2
J: TRBJ2-5
size: NA
V: TRBV5-4
CDR3: CASSLAGGETQYF
DNA: TGTGCCAGCAGCTTGGCGGGAGGTGAGACCCAGTACTTC

D: TRBD1
J: TRBJ2-5
size: NA
V: TRBV5-1
CDR3: CASRLLRDRGPQETQYF
DNA: TGCGCCAGCAGATTACTCCGGGACAGGGGGCCCCAAGAGACCCAGTACTTC

D: NA
J: TRBJ2-5
size: NA
V: TRBV12-3/TRBV12-4
CDR3: CASSLAAARAQYF
DNA: TGTGCCAGCAGTTTGGCGGCCGCAAGGGCCCAGTACTTC

D: NA
J: TRBJ2-5
size: NA
V: TRBV9
CDR3: CASSVGQELETQYF
DNA: TGTGCCAGCAGCGTAGGGCAGGAACTAGAGACCCAGTACTTC

D: NA
J: TRBJ2-5
size: NA
V: TRBV7-2
CDR3: CASGETQYF
DNA: TGTGCCAGCGGGGAGACCCAGTACTTC

D: NA
J: TRBJ1-1
size: NA
V: TRBV4-3
CDR3: CASSQVQGGTEAFF
DNA: TGCGCCAGCAGCCAAGTACAGGGAGGGACTGAAGCTTTCTTT

D: NA
J: TRBJ1-5
size: NA
V: TRBV6-6
CDR3: CASSHERGPWDQPQHF
DNA: TGTGCCAGCAGCCACGAGCGCGGCCCTTGGGATCAGCCCCAGCATTTT

D: NA
J: TRBJ2-2
size: NA
V: TRBV3-1/TRBV3-2
CDR3: CASSQEEAPNTGELFF
DNA: TGTGCCAGCAGCCAAGAAGAAGCTCCGAACACCGGGGAGCTGTTTTTT

D: TRBD2
J: TRBJ2-7
size: NA
V: TRBV25-1
CDR3: CASSESTSGRPPYF
DNA: TGTGCCAGCAGTGAATCGACTAGCGGGAGGCCTCCGTACTTC

D: TRBD1
J: TRBJ2-2
size: NA
V: TRBV5-1
CDR3: CASRVRTGGITGELFF
DNA: TGCGCCAGCCGAGTCCGTACAGGGGGGATCACCGGGGAGCTGTTTTTT

D: NA
J: TRBJ2-3
size: NA
V: TRBV4-1
CDR3: CASSQEPGGGDTQYF
DNA: TGCGCCAGCAGCCAAGAGCCAGGGGGGGGAGATACGCAGTATTTT

D: NA
J: TRBJ1-2
size: NA
V: TRBV19
CDR3: CASRIPGRPSSGYTF
DNA: TGTGCCAGTCGTATTCCAGGCAGGCCCTCAAGTGGCTACACCTTC

D: NA
J: TRBJ2-7
size: once
V: TRBV21-1
CDR3: CATPQRPSYEQYF
DNA: TGTGCCACCCCTCAGCGCCCCTCCTACGAGCAGTACTTC

D: TRBD1
J: TRBJ2-3
size: NA
V: TRBV6-5
CDR3: CASGDRHTDTQYF
DNA: TGTGCCAGCGGGGACAGGCACACAGATACGCAGTATTTT

D: NA
J: TRBJ2-2
size: NA
V: TRBV5-1
CDR3: CASSLQPNTGELFF
DNA: TGCGCCAGCAGCTTGCAGCCGAACACCGGGGAGCTGTTTTTT

D: NA
J: TRBJ1-5
size: few
V: TRBV27
CDR3: CASSLLGADQPQHF
DNA: TGTGCCAGCAGTTTATTGGGGGCAGACCAGCCCCAGCATTTT

D: TRBD1
J: TRBJ1-5
size: NA
V: TRBV25-1
CDR3: CASSGSDRLNQPQHF
DNA: TGTGCCAGCAGTGGATCGGACAGGTTGAATCAGCCCCAGCATTTT

D: NA
J: TRBJ1-5
size: once
V: TRBV15
CDR3: CATSRGGGDGQPQHF
DNA: TGTGCCACCAGCAGAGGGGGGGGCGACGGTCAGCCCCAGCATTTT

D: NA
J: TRBJ1-5
size: few
V: TRBV30
CDR3: CAWSVQGDQPQHF
DNA: TGTGCCTGGAGTGTACAAGGGGACCAGCCCCAGCATTTT

D: NA
J: TRBJ1-3
size: once
V: TRBV3-1/TRBV3-2
CDR3: CASRYGGGTIYF
DNA: TGTGCCAGCAGGTACGGGGGAGGTACCATATATTTT

D: NA
J: TRBJ2-1
size: NA
V: TRBV6-2/TRBV6-3
CDR3: CASSGPEGGGYNEQFF
DNA: TGTGCCAGCAGCGGACCTGAGGGGGGGGGATACAATGAGCAGTTCTTC

D: TRBD1
J: TRBJ1-2
size: NA
V: TRBV5-1
CDR3: CASSLLGQGANYGYTF
DNA: TGCGCCAGCAGCTTGTTGGGACAGGGGGCCAACTATGGCTACACCTTC

D: NA
J: TRBJ1-5
size: few
V: TRBV4-3
CDR3: CASSQEWANVQPQHF
DNA: TGCGCCAGCAGCCAAGAATGGGCTAACGTACAGCCCCAGCATTTT

D: TRBD2
J: TRBJ2-2
size: NA
V: TRBV7-2
CDR3: CASSLGAGNTGELFF
DNA: TGTGCCAGCAGCTTGGGAGCGGGAAACACCGGGGAGCTGTTTTTT

D: TRBD2
J: TRBJ2-7
size: NA
V: TRBV7-3
CDR3: CASSPGLGHYEQYF
DNA: TGTGCCAGCAGCCCAGGACTAGGACACTACGAGCAGTACTTC

D: NA
J: TRBJ1-1
size: NA
V: TRBV3-1/TRBV3-2
CDR3: CASSSTRGAFF
DNA: TGTGCCAGCAGCTCGACCCGGGGAGCTTTCTTT

D: NA
J: TRBJ1-1
size: NA
V: TRBV3-1/TRBV3-2
CDR3: CASTGWEDTEAFF
DNA: TGTGCCAGCACGGGGTGGGAGGACACTGAAGCTTTCTTT

D: NA
J: TRBJ1-2
size: NA
V: TRBV14
CDR3: CASSRGLYGYTF
DNA: TGTGCCAGCAGCCGGGGGTTATATGGCTACACCTTC

D: TRBD2
J: TRBJ2-3
size: NA
V: TRBV7-2
CDR3: CASSTRLAPSTDTQYF
DNA: TGTGCCAGCAGCACACGACTAGCGCCTAGCACAGATACGCAGTATTTT

D: NA
J: TRBJ1-1
size: NA
V: TRBV11-2
CDR3: CASSPGTATGNTEAFF
DNA: TGTGCCAGCAGCCCTGGGACTGCTACTGGGAACACTGAAGCTTTCTTT

D: NA
J: TRBJ2-2
size: NA
V: TRBV4-2
CDR3: CASSQGDYGELFF
DNA: TGTGCCAGCAGCCAGGGGGATTACGGGGAGCTGTTTTTT

D: TRBD1
J: TRBJ1-4
size: NA
V: TRBV18
CDR3: CASSPTGGFNEKLFF
DNA: TGTGCCAGCTCACCAACAGGGGGCTTTAATGAAAAACTGTTTTTT

D: TRBD1
J: TRBJ1-5
size: NA
V: TRBV7-9
CDR3: CASSLGQGAMGNQPQHF
DNA: TGTGCCAGCAGCTTAGGTCAGGGGGCCATGGGCAATCAGCCCCAGCATTTT

D: NA
J: TRBJ2-1
size: NA
V: TRBV19
CDR3: CASSITSNEQFF
DNA: TGTGCCAGTAGTATCACCAGCAATGAGCAGTTCTTC

D: NA
J: TRBJ2-1
size: once
V: TRBV5-6
CDR3: CASSSRGGLWAEQFF
DNA: TGTGCCAGCAGTTCTAGGGGGGGCCTTTGGGCTGAGCAGTTCTTC

D: NA
J: TRBJ1-6
size: NA
V: TRBV18
CDR3: CASSPGQSSYNSPLHF
DNA: TGTGCCAGCTCACCAGGGCAAAGCTCCTATAATTCACCCCTCCACTTT

D: NA
J: TRBJ2-3
size: once
V: TRBV27
CDR3: CASSAPTPTGRADTQYF
DNA: TGTGCCAGCAGTGCCCCCACCCCCACAGGGAGAGCAGATACGCAGTATTTT

D: NA
J: TRBJ2-3
size: NA
V: TRBV4-3
CDR3: CASSQGGRDSTDTQYF
DNA: TGCGCCAGCAGCCAAGGAGGTCGAGACAGCACAGATACGCAGTATTTT

D: NA
J: TRBJ1-6
size: NA
V: TRBV12-3/TRBV12-4
CDR3: CASSLARSTPLHF
DNA: TGTGCCAGCAGTTTAGCGCGGTCCACACCCCTCCACTTT

D: TRBD1
J: TRBJ1-2
size: NA
V: TRBV5-1
CDR3: CASSFDRESILGYTF
DNA: TGCGCCAGCTCGTTCGACAGGGAATCAATCCTCGGCTACACCTTC

D: NA
J: TRBJ2-5
size: NA
V: TRBV7-9
CDR3: CASSLIEASQTQYF
DNA: TGTGCCAGCAGCTTAATAGAGGCCAGCCAGACCCAGTACTTC

D: NA
J: TRBJ2-1
size: few
V: TRBV6-5
CDR3: CASSYSASNNEQFF
DNA: TGTGCCAGCAGTTACTCGGCCTCCAACAATGAGCAGTTCTTC

D: TRBD2
J: TRBJ2-1
size: once
V: TRBV7-2
CDR3: CASSIASGGSYNEQFF
DNA: TGTGCCAGCAGCATCGCTAGCGGGGGCAGTTACAATGAGCAGTTCTTC

D: TRBD2
J: TRBJ2-1
size: NA
V: TRBV5-6
CDR3: CASSLTRLAGSYNEQFF
DNA: TGTGCCAGCAGCTTGACCCGACTAGCGGGGTCCTACAATGAGCAGTTCTTC

D: TRBD2
J: TRBJ2-1
size: once
V: TRBV5-4
CDR3: CASSGGLAYNEQFF
DNA: TGTGCCAGCAGCGGAGGACTAGCGTACAATGAGCAGTTCTTC

D: TRBD2
J: TRBJ2-7
size: NA
V: TRBV7-2
CDR3: CASSSSGLVYEQYF
DNA: TGTGCCAGCAGCTCCTCGGGACTAGTTTACGAGCAGTACTTC

D: TRBD2
J: TRBJ2-7
size: NA
V: TRBV6-5
CDR3: CASTWTSGAYEQYF
DNA: TGTGCCAGCACCTGGACTAGCGGAGCCTACGAGCAGTACTTC

D: NA
J: TRBJ2-2
size: NA
V: TRBV6-5
CDR3: CASNPGPGTGELFF
DNA: TGTGCCAGCAACCCGGGACCGGGCACCGGGGAGCTGTTTTTT

D: NA
J: TRBJ2-5
size: NA
V: TRBV5-4
CDR3: CASSLRGGEETQYF
DNA: TGTGCCAGCAGCTTACGTGGCGGGGAAGAGACCCAGTACTTC

D: NA
J: TRBJ2-3
size: NA
V: TRBV21-1
CDR3: CASSQPPAALRTDTQYF
DNA: TGTGCCAGCAGCCAGCCGCCGGCTGCCCTCCGCACAGATACGCAGTATTTT

D: NA
J: TRBJ2-6
size: NA
V: TRBV5-1
CDR3: CASFRGSSGANVLTF
DNA: TGCGCCAGCTTTCGAGGGTCCTCTGGGGCCAACGTCCTGACTTTC